Reported below is one T cell receptor beta chain. Its matching antigen is unknown. The primer mix had 60 Vbeta and 13 Jbeta primers. Profiling relied on immunoSEQ multiplex PCR, and the TCRdb table lists in-frame clones only, not all of them. The sample has about 190,000 clones, over 70% seen once; the top ten hold over 3.5%. This entry is derived from a study of cytomegalovirus exposure and HLA in healthy donors. As for the study in general: An early data release held some 85 million unique TCRs from HLA-typed donors.

The V and J ends lost 5 bases and 7 bases, in that order; junction bases with no gene match: 9. The CDR3 covers 15 residues. Looked up from germline, CDR1 is SGHTA and CDR2 is FQGNSA. Study observations and caveats: Most subjects' HLA-A and HLA-B alleles were reportedly predicted from TCR beta sequences. Common viral pathogens (according to a later analysis) appeared linked to several of the most significant clusters. It was about 150 TCR beta chains that were listed as cytomegalovirus-associated.

The sequence was obtained from a man in his fifties in good health and CMV-seronegative. The rearrangement links TRBV7-2 to TRBJ2-1; 9 bases are a match to TRBD1. The sequenced sample consisted of PBMCs. The CDR3 is CASSLTGGAWNEQFF. CDR3 bases: TGTGCCAGCAGCCTAACAGGGGGCGCATGGAATGAGCAGTTCTTC.